This TCR beta chain is from a study of monozygotic twins with inflammatory bowel disease. The CDR3 sequence is 19 residues long. Germline V CDR1 and CDR2: LGHNA, YSLEER. Reanalyzing the 5' RACE reads, TCRdb keeps one entry per CDR3 protein, without DNA. The sample has approximately 150,000 distinct CDR3 sequences; the top ten hold 2.4%. Sequences were obtained from blood. The receptor was isolated from a human donor with ulcerative colitis or Crohn's disease, or a healthy co-twin of an affected twin (not recorded which). The gene calls are TRBV4-3 and TRBJ2-1; the D call of TRBD1 rests on TCRdb alone, since no DNA is present to check it. The CDR3 loop reads CASSQTFGRGVGSYNEQFF.